The 26 T cell receptor beta chains below all came from one sample that was sequenced in a study of T cells in Graves' hyperthyroidism and ophthalmopathy. RNA transcripts yielded amplified TCR beta CDR3 regions. First-round RT-PCR targeting the TCR CDR3 was performed with the HTBI primer set. Via MiXCR, TCRdb re-called the multiplex PCR reads, giving one row per CDR3 protein. The table has approximately 710,000 distinct CDR3 sequences, approximately 15% seen once. Sequencing input: blood. These receptors were taken from a man aged 50 to 60 with Graves' hyperthyroidism.

The V and J genes are TRBV19 and TRBJ1-5; TRBD1 aligns across 7 bases. The CDR3 loop spans 15 amino acids. CDR1 and CDR2 from the germline V gene are LNHDA and SQIVND (reference sequence). V lost 1 base, J lost 7 bases, and 7 bases stayed unmatched. The chain's CDR3 is CASSIGAGGGQPQHF. DNA for the CDR3: TGTGCCAGTAGTATAGGGGCAGGGGGTGGACAGCCCCAGCATTTT.

The table lists this clonotype with a few counts. V is TRBV6-5 and J is TRBJ1-6, with D possibly matching TRBD1 (5 bases). Germline V CDR1 and CDR2: MNHEY, SVGAGI. Trimming left V 0 bases short and J 9 bases short, with 12 bases between. This CDR3 region has 15 residues. Here the CDR3 reads CASSYSQGLSSPLHF. Here the CDR3 DNA reads TGTGCCAGCAGTTACTCCCAGGGATTAAGTTCACCCCTCCACTTT.

The rearrangement links TRBV6-2 or TRBV6-3 to TRBJ2-2; 9 positions agree with TRBD1. CDR3 length: 17 residues. Germline V gene sequence: CDR1 MNHEY, CDR2 SVGEGT. Trimming at V came to 5 bases and at J to 4 bases, leaving 11 bases not matched to a gene. CDR3 amino acids: CASSPIPGTGITGELFF. The CDR3 DNA is TGTGCCAGCAGTCCTATTCCCGGGACAGGGATCACCGGGGAGCTGTTTTTT.

This clonotype was detected only a few times. The V call is TRBV7-2, the J call TRBJ2-1, with 9 bases lining up with TRBD1. J gave up 7 bases and V 1 base, and 8 bases lay outside the gene matches. The CDR3 has 16 residues. The germline V gene encodes CDR1 SGHTA and CDR2 FQGNSA. CDR3 coding DNA: TGTGCCAGCAGCTTAGGATGGGACAGGGTAATAAATGAGCAGTTCTTC. Translation gives CASSLGWDRVINEQFF.

The gene calls are TRBV28 and TRBJ2-3; TRBD2 matches at 12 bases. The CDR3 runs to 16 residues. CDR1 and CDR2 from the germline V gene are MDHEN and SYDVKM. Trimming removed 3 bases from V and 2 bases from J; junction bases left unmatched: 3. The chain's CDR3 is CASSFRTSGNTDTQYF. The CDR3 bases are TGTGCCAGCAGTTTTCGGACTAGCGGGAACACAGATACGCAGTATTTT.

At least ten counts were recorded for this clonotype. This chain links TRBV28 with TRBJ2-7; 9 bases line up with TRBD2. The CDR3 runs to 13 residues. Germline values: CDR1 MDHEN, CDR2 SYDVKM. The trim removed 7 bases at V and 3 bases at J, leaving 4 bases unmatched. The DNA for the CDR3 is TGTGCCAGCATTGGGACTAGCAGCTACGAGCAGTACTTC. Its protein is CASIGTSSYEQYF.

The chain has TRBV19 and TRBJ1-1; a possible D gene is TRBD1 (6 bases). Germline CDR1 is LNHDA and CDR2 is SQIVND (reference sequence). Trimming removed 5 bases at V and 4 bases at J, with 17 bases between. The CDR3 contains 15 residues. CDR3 in DNA: TGTGCCAGTAGTGAATGGGGGCGAGGTTTCACTGAAGCTTTCTTT. The encoded protein is CASSEWGRGFTEAFF.

The genes are TRBV5-1 and TRBJ2-1; 8 bases line up with TRBD2. The CDR3 is 20 amino acids. Trimming cost V 0 bases and J 5 bases; bases outside gene matches: 19. From germline, CDR1 is SGHRS and CDR2 YFSETQ. The CDR3, as DNA: TGCGCCAGCAGCTTGGCCCAAGGCCGTATTCCGGGAGGGGTACACAATGAGCAGTTCTTC. Translating gives CASSLAQGRIPGGVHNEQFF.

In regard to this clonotype: A much bigger clone sits one base away, suggesting this may be a read error. This chain joins TRBV13 and TRBJ2-1; 8 bases line up with TRBD1. Germline V lookup: CDR1 PRHDT, CDR2 FYEKMQ (reference sequence). The CDR3 runs to 15 residues. The CDR3 protein is CASSLQADRVNEQCF. The CDR3 bases are TGTGCCAGCAGCTTGCAAGCGGACAGGGTCAATGAGCAGTGCTTC.

There are a few counts of this clonotype. V is TRBV7-2 and J is TRBJ2-7; TRBD2 matches 10 bases. Germline lookup yields CDR1 SGHTA and CDR2 FQGNSA. The CDR3 sequence is 16 residues long. V dropped 2 bases and J dropped 1; count of bases not matched to a gene: 5. In nucleotides, the CDR3 is TGTGCCAGCAGCTTAAGTAGCGGGGGGCCGTCCTACGAGCAGTACTTC. This encodes CASSLSSGGPSYEQYF.

V and J are TRBV2 and TRBJ1-2; tentative D call: TRBD1 (5 bases). Germline values: CDR1 SNHLY, CDR2 FYNNEI. The CDR3 has 16 amino acids. Trimming took 6 bases from V and 6 from J, leaving 23 bases between them. This chain's CDR3 is CASSAISVQGSHGYTF. In DNA form, the CDR3 reads TGTGCCAGCAGCGCCATTTCTGTTCAGGGATCTCATGGCTACACCTTC.

This clonotype was counted only a few times. The CDR3 DNA reads as TGTGCCAGCAGCTTGGGACGGGGGCGGGAAAACATTCAGTACTTC. Amino acids: CASSLGRGRENIQYF. V usage is TRBV5-5 and J usage is TRBJ2-4; D may be TRBD1 or TRBD2 (6 bases each). This CDR3 is built from 15 residues. Germline lookup yields CDR1 SGHKS and CDR2 YYEKEE (reference sequence). The V end lost 0 bases, the J end lost 5 bases, and 12 bases lay between the germline ends.

The V call is TRBV11-2, the J call TRBJ2-1; perhaps TRBD2 as D (7 bases). The CDR3 is 15 residues long. Trimming took off 2 bases at V and 2 bases at J, with 10 bases between the two ends. Germline assignment: CDR1 SGHAT and CDR2 FQNNGV. The CDR3 loop reads CASSLSGTTYNEQFF. The CDR3 nucleotides are TGTGCCAGCAGCTTAAGCGGGACAACCTACAATGAGCAGTTCTTC.

This clonotype came up many times. The chain has TRBV12-3 or TRBV12-4 and TRBJ2-1; D is possibly TRBD2 (6 bases). This CDR3 contains 15 residues. The V and J ends lost 6 bases and 1 base respectively, with 13 bases between them. The CDR3: CASRARDFSYNEQFF. Here the CDR3 DNA reads TGTGCCAGCAGGGCCCGGGACTTTTCCTACAATGAGCAGTTCTTC.

This clonotype was seen ten or more times. This chain uses TRBV2 with TRBJ2-3, with 7 bases aligning to TRBD2. Germline CDR1 SNHLY, CDR2 FYNNEI. V lost 3 bases and J lost 6; bases outside the gene matches: 9. The CDR3 runs 15 residues. This chain's CDR3 is CASSDSGGRMDTQYF. The CDR3 coding sequence is TGTGCCAGCAGTGACTCTGGCGGGAGAATGGATACGCAGTATTTT. Using reference TRBV2 and TRBJ2-3 for the parts outside the CDR3, the full variable domain is EPEVTQTPSHQVTQMGQEVILRCVPISNHLYFYWYRQILGQKVEFLVSFYNNEISEKSEIFDDQFSVERPDGSNFTLKIRSTKLEDSAMYFCASSDSGGRMDTQYFGPGTRLTVL.

This clonotype was picked up many times. This chain uses TRBV7-9 with TRBJ1-1; D remains unclear. V was cut by 5 bases and J by 1 base, with 8 bases left in between. Germline V gene data show CDR1 as SEHNR and CDR2 as FQNEAQ (reference sequence). The CDR3 sequence is 13 residues long. The CDR3 loop reads CASSPSSNTEAFF. Here the CDR3 DNA reads TGTGCCAGCAGCCCGTCCTCGAACACTGAAGCTTTCTTT.

The CDR3 region has the DNA TGTGCCAGCAGTCAGGGGACACTCTACGAGCAGTACTTC. Translation: CASSQGTLYEQYF. This chain links TRBV27 with TRBJ2-7, with a tentative D call TRBD1 (6 bases). Trimming removed 5 bases from V and 3 bases from J, with 11 bases in between. CDR1 is MNHEY and CDR2 is SMNVEV in the germline V gene (reference sequence). The CDR3 sequence is 13 residues long.

In its sample, this clonotype was seen many times. This chain joins TRBV28 and TRBJ2-7; D perhaps matches TRBD1 (6 bases). The CDR3 has 16 residues. V was clipped by 2 bases and J by 1 base, with 15 bases between them. CDR1 and CDR2 from the germline V gene are MDHEN and SYDVKM. CDR3 nucleotide sequence: TGTGCCAGCAGTTTAAGCACCGGGACATCGTCCTACGAGCAGTACTTC. It codes for CASSLSTGTSSYEQYF.

The chain recombines TRBV14 with TRBJ2-2; 8 bases align to TRBD1. The better agreement between TRBJ1-4 and the DNA end casts doubt on the J call. This CDR3 has 16 residues. Germline V CDR1 and CDR2: SGHDN, FVKESK. As DNA, the CDR3 is TGTGCCAGCAGCTCAGCCCGGGACAGGAGTAATGAAAAACTGTTTTTT. Its translation is CASSSARDRSNEKLFF.

This clonotype was picked up many times. This chain connects TRBV12-3 or TRBV12-4 to TRBJ2-5; D might be TRBD1 (6 bases). The length of the CDR3 is 16 residues. V was trimmed by 3 bases and J by 2 bases, leaving 16 bases between them. The CDR3 DNA is TGTGCCAGCAGTTTCCTCGGGCTGACAGGTCAAGAGACCCAGTACTTC. Translation gives CASSFLGLTGQETQYF.

This clonotype was recorded at least ten times. The rearrangement links TRBV27 to TRBJ2-7, with 9 bases that match TRBD2. Germline lookup yields CDR1 MNHEY and CDR2 SMNVEV (reference sequence). The CDR3 covers 15 residues. J gave up 2 bases and V 3 bases, and 5 bases lay outside the gene matches. This CDR3 reads CASSLSSGSPYEQYF. The DNA for the CDR3 is TGTGCCAGCAGTTTGAGTAGCGGGAGTCCCTACGAGCAGTACTTC.

This clonotype has ten or more counts. The rearrangement joins TRBV2 to TRBJ1-1; D is unresolved. Germline loops: CDR1 SNHLY, CDR2 FYNNEI. Trimming left V 6 bases short and J 2 bases short, with 10 bases between. The CDR3 sequence is 13 residues long. The CDR3 nucleotides are TGTGCCAGCAGGGGAACAGCAAACACTGAAGCTTTCTTT. It translates to CASRGTANTEAFF.

The genes are TRBV28 and TRBJ2-1; the match to TRBD2 covers 16 bases. The CDR3 sequence is 17 residues long. V lost 5 bases to trimming and J lost 4 bases; unmatched junction nucleotides: 5. Germline-derived CDR1 and CDR2 are MDHEN and SYDVKM. CDR3: CASSPGTSGRGYNEQFF. As DNA, the CDR3 is TGTGCCAGCAGTCCTGGGACTAGCGGGAGGGGGTACAATGAGCAGTTCTTC.

About this clonotype: A much larger clone lies a single base off, so this may be a read error. The V call is TRBV2, the J call TRBJ2-4; 11 nucleotides agree with TRBD2. This CDR3 has 15 residues. With V trimmed by 5 bases and J by 9 bases, 9 bases remained unmatched. The germline gives CDR1 SNHLY, CDR2 FYNNEI. The CDR3, as DNA: TGTGCCAGCAGTTATCCTGGACTAGCGGGTCCCATTCAGTACTTC. Its translation: CASSYPGLAGPIQYF.

This sequence joins TRBV7-2 and TRBJ2-2; D tentatively fits TRBD1 or TRBD2 (5 bases each). The CDR3 has 17 amino acids. Per the germline V gene, CDR1 is SGHTA and CDR2 is FQGNSA. V lost 2 bases, J lost 2 bases, and 15 bases lay in between. CDR3 DNA: TGTGCCAGCAGCTTAACCCGGGACCGGATTAACACCGGGGAGCTGTTTTTT. Translated: CASSLTRDRINTGELFF.

The J gene is TRBJ2-1, the V gene TRBV19, with a weak D call TRBD1 (6 bases). Germline V CDR1 and CDR2: LNHDA, SQIVND (reference sequence). CDR3 length: 14 residues. The V and J ends lost 4 bases and 5 bases respectively, with 12 bases between them. CDR3 in DNA: TGTGCCAGTAGTACCGGGACAACTAACAATGAGCAGTTCTTC. Translated, it gives CASSTGTTNNEQFF.